The clone carrying this T cell receptor beta chain was observed once. Its matching antigen is unknown. This is likely a read error, given that the CDR3 carries no conserved phenylalanine or tryptophan at its end. The record originates from a study of tumor and adjacent non-tumor tissue in lung cancer. In the study overall: Each sample yielded some 4 million productive TCRbeta reads on average.

A modified ARM-PCR protocol with three rounds of nested PCR amplified TCRbeta. In TCRdb, the multiplex PCR reads were re-called with MiXCR into one record per CDR3 protein. The sample carries around 60,000 distinct CDR3 sequences, around two thirds recorded once. V was pared by 5 bases and J by 2 bases, with 6 bases of the junction left unmatched. This CDR3 spans 14 amino acids. The germline gives CDR1 SGHAT, CDR2 FQNNGV. Notes on the study in general: Significantly higher TCR diversity was found in tumor than normal lung. Patients with more diverse tumor TCRs had worse survival.

RNA was extracted from bulk tissue without any cell sorting. More than 3 cm separated this lung sample from the edge of the tumor. Donors were chemotherapy-naive, newly diagnosed lung cancer surgical patients in China, August–November 2014. This clonotype was sampled from a man between 65 and 85 years old with non-small cell lung cancer. The rearrangement joins TRBV11-2 to TRBJ2-7; 7 nucleotides match TRBD2. The sample comprised distant non-tumor lung tissue. The CDR3 nucleotides read TGTGCCAGCAGCCTCCCGGGGGGAACCTACGAGCAGTACTCC. Amino acids: CASSLPGGTYEQYS.